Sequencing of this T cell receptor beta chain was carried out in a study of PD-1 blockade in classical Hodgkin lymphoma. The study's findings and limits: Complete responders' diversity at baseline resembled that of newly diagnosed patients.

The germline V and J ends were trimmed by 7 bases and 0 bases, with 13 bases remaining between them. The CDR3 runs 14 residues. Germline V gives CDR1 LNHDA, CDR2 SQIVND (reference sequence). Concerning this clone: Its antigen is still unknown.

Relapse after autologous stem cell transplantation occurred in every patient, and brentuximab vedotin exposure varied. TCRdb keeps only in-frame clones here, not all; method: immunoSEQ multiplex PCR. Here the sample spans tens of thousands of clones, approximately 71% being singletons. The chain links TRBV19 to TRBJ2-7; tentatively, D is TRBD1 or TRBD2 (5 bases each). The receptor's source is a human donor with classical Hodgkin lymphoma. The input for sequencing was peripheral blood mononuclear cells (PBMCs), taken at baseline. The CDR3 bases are TGTGCCAGTAAAAGAGGGCAGGGCTCCTACGAGCAGTACTTC. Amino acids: CASKRGQGSYEQYF.